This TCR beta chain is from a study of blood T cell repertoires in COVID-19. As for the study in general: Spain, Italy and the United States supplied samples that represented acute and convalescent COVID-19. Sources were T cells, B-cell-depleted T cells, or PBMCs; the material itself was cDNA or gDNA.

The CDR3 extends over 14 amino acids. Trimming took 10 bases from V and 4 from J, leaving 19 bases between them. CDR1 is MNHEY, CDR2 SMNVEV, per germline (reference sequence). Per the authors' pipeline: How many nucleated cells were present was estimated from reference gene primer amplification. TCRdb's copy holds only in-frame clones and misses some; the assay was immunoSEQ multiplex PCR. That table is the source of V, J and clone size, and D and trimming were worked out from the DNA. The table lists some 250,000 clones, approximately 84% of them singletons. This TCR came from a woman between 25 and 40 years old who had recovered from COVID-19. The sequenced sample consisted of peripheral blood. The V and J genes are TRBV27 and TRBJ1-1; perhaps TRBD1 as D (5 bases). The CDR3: CATHTAGPGTEAFF. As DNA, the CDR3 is TGTGCCACCCACACGGCGGGGCCGGGCACTGAAGCTTTCTTT.